A selection of T cell receptor beta chains follows, all from one sample in a study of blood T cells in healthy people across ages. Via MiXCR, TCRdb re-called the 5' RACE reads, giving one row per CDR3 protein. The sample contains about 940,000 distinct CDR3 sequences, around 46% of which appear only once. The sequencing sample was made of blood. These receptors were collected from a man aged 30 to 39 in good health. The CDR3 runs from the conserved cysteine through the conserved F or W. Each record gives: V gene, J gene, clone size, D gene, CDR3 length, CDR3 protein, CDR3 DNA. A D gene is named only where the DNA matches it firmly. Part of the rows lack a size; the others show once, few, many or a class for expanded clones.

TRBV5-6,TRBJ2-6,-,-,14,CASSHKPGANVLTF,TGTGCCAGCAGTCATAAACCTGGGGCCAACGTCCTGACTTTC
TRBV24-1,TRBJ2-5,-,-,14,CATSRTGRGETQYF,TGTGCCACCAGTCGTACAGGGCGGGGGGAGACCCAGTACTTC
TRBV28,TRBJ1-2,-,-,14,CASSLPGNYYGYTF,TGTGCCAGCAGTTTACCAGGGAACTATTATGGCTACACCTTC
TRBV6-2/TRBV6-3,TRBJ2-1,-,TRBD2,16,CASSYALGRGGYEQFF,TGTGCCAGCAGTTATGCCTTGGGGCGGGGGGGCTATGAGCAGTTCTTC
TRBV24-1,TRBJ2-2,-,-,15,CATSVRLSNTGELFF,TGTGCCACCAGTGTGCGACTATCGAACACCGGGGAGCTGTTTTTT
TRBV20-1,TRBJ2-7,-,-,14,CSASDSGGSYEQYF,TGCAGTGCTTCGGACAGCGGAGGCTCCTACGAGCAGTACTTC
TRBV3-1,TRBJ2-2,few,TRBD2,15,CASGGLAANTGELFF,TGTGCCAGCGGAGGACTAGCGGCGAACACCGGGGAGCTGTTTTTT
TRBV7-8,TRBJ2-7,-,-,14,CASSSRSKTYEQYF,TGTGCCAGCAGCTCCAGATCGAAAACCTACGAGCAGTACTTC
TRBV28,TRBJ2-7,-,-,13,CASSSQGRGEQYF,TGTGCCAGCAGTTCACAGGGACGGGGCGAGCAGTACTTC
TRBV3-1,TRBJ1-1,-,-,14,CASSLSSSPGVAFF,TGTGCCAGCAGCCTCTCCTCCTCTCCCGGCGTAGCTTTCTTT
TRBV7-2,TRBJ2-1,few,TRBD2,15,CASSLPLGLVNEQFF,TGTGCCAGCAGCTTACCGCTCGGACTAGTCAATGAGCAGTTCTTC